The 13 T cell receptor beta chains below all came from one sample that was sequenced in a study of blood T cell repertoires in COVID-19. Assay: immunoSEQ multiplex PCR; the TCRdb copy retains only in-frame clones and omits some. The sample includes about 100,000 clones, 80% to 90% of them seen just once. Material for sequencing was peripheral blood. The receptor source for this set is a man at least 80 years old with acute or convalescent COVID-19.

This clone was seen once. This chain uses TRBV5-1 with TRBJ2-7, with 8 bases lining up with TRBD2. CDR1 is SGHRS, CDR2 YFSETQ, per germline. With V trimmed by 3 bases and J by 0 bases, 5 bases remained unmatched. This CDR3 has 15 amino acids. The CDR3 spells CASSSTSGSSYEQYF. The CDR3 DNA reads TGCGCCAGCAGCTCCACTAGCGGAAGCTCCTACGAGCAGTACTTC.

This clone has a single count. The chain carries TRBV19 and TRBJ2-1, with D possibly TRBD2 on 5 matching bases. V lost 1 base to trimming and J lost 10 bases, with 14 bases between them. This CDR3 has 14 amino acids. CDR1 and CDR2 from the germline V gene are LNHDA and SQIVND (reference sequence). CDR3 region: CASSIGPLAREQFF. CDR3 sequence (DNA): TGTGCCAGTAGTATAGGCCCCCTAGCCCGGGAGCAGTTCTTC.

The CDR3 spells CASSMSGTEAFF. Here the CDR3 DNA reads TGTGCCAGTAGTATGTCGGGCACTGAAGCTTTCTTT. J is TRBJ1-1 and V is TRBV19; D is undetermined. Deletions cut 3 bases from V and 4 bases from J, with 6 bases between. This CDR3 region has 12 residues. In germline, CDR1 is LNHDA, CDR2 SQIVND (reference sequence). The complete variable domain, with remaining parts taken from reference TRBV19 and TRBJ1-1, reads DGGITQSPKYLFRKEGQNVTLSCEQNLNHDAMYWYRQDPGQGLRLIYYSQIVNDFQKGDIAEGYSVSREKKESFPLTVTSAQKNPTAFYLCASSMSGTEAFFGQGTRLTVV.

The chain carries TRBV7-2 and TRBJ2-5; D possibly corresponds to TRBD2 (6 bases). The CDR3 spans 13 residues. Germline CDR1 SGHTA, CDR2 FQGNSA. The V end lost 5 bases, the J end lost 7 bases, and 14 bases lay between the germline ends. CDR3 bases: TGTGCCAGCAGCGGTACTAGCTCGGCGACCCAGTACTTC. Translated: CASSGTSSATQYF.

This chain links TRBV24-1 with TRBJ2-1, with a weak D call TRBD2 (6 bases). Germline assignment: CDR1 KGHDR and CDR2 SFDVKD. V lost 0 bases and J 9 bases, leaving 8 bases between the germline ends. CDR3 size: 13 residues. CDR3 bases: TGTGCCACCAGTGATTTGGGGGGGAGTGAGCAGTTCTTC. Amino acid sequence: CATSDLGGSEQFF.

Only a few counts were recorded for this clone. The rearrangement joins TRBV28 to TRBJ1-5, with a tentative D call TRBD1 (5 bases). The germline gives CDR1 MDHEN, CDR2 SYDVKM. The CDR3 totals 12 residues. V dropped 10 bases and J dropped 4 bases, with 11 bases sitting between them. The CDR3 protein is CATQGANQPQHF. In nucleotides, the CDR3 is TGTGCCACCCAAGGGGCTAATCAGCCCCAGCATTTT.

The rearrangement uses TRBV6-5 and TRBJ2-2; D unresolved. The CDR3 consists of 15 residues. The germline V and J ends were trimmed by 6 bases and 1 base, with 12 bases remaining between them. Germline V gene data show CDR1 as MNHEY and CDR2 as SVGAGI. Here the CDR3 reads CASRPPTKNTGELFF. The DNA of the CDR3 is TGTGCCAGCAGACCACCCACTAAGAACACCGGGGAGCTGTTTTTT.

This rearrangement joins TRBV7-8 to TRBJ2-7; 16 bases are shared with TRBD2. With V trimmed by 4 bases and J by 6 bases, 9 bases remained unmatched. The CDR3 totals 17 residues. From germline, CDR1 is SGHVS and CDR2 FQNEAQ. The CDR3 loop is CASSSGLAGGTSGEQYF. CDR3 coding DNA: TGTGCCAGCAGCTCGGGACTAGCGGGAGGGACGAGTGGCGAGCAGTACTTC.

The chain links TRBV2 to TRBJ2-7; a possible D gene is TRBD2 (7 bases). The V and J ends lost 7 bases and 1 base respectively, with 14 bases between them. CDR1 is SNHLY, CDR2 FYNNEI, per germline. The CDR3 is 14 residues long. The CDR3 loop is CASNLSGTSYEQYF. Written as DNA, the CDR3 is TGTGCCAGCAATCTGAGCGGGACATCCTACGAGCAGTACTTC.

The chain links TRBV5-1 to TRBJ1-4; 10 nucleotides align to TRBD1. The length of the CDR3 is 15 residues. Germline CDR1 and CDR2: SGHRS and YFSETQ. V lost 0 bases to trimming and J lost 8 bases; unmatched junction nucleotides: 4. The CDR3 DNA reads TGCGCCAGCAGCTTGGAGGAGGGACAGGGGGAAAAACTGTTTTTT. It is translated as CASSLEEGQGEKLFF.

The chain has TRBV27 and TRBJ2-1; weak D call: TRBD2 (6 bases). V lost 0 bases and J lost 15, with 15 bases in between. The CDR3 runs 13 residues. The germline V gene encodes CDR1 MNHEY and CDR2 SMNVEV (reference sequence). The CDR3 loop reads CASSLSPEGQRFF. CDR3 sequence (DNA): TGTGCCAGCAGTTTATCCCCGGAGGGCCAAAGGTTCTTC.

The chain couples TRBV30 to TRBJ1-4; TRBD1 aligns across 7 bases. In germline, CDR1 is GTSNPN, CDR2 SVGIG (reference sequence). V shed 3 bases, J shed 8 bases, and the junction held 6 bases outside the gene matches. The CDR3 loop spans 13 amino acids. The CDR3 protein is CAWSYRGGEKLFF. In DNA, the CDR3 is TGTGCCTGGAGCTACAGGGGAGGCGAAAAACTGTTTTTT.

The chain combines TRBV19 with TRBJ1-5; 9 bases fit TRBD1. The CDR3 runs to 15 residues. The V segment lost 6 bases and the J segment 9 bases; nucleotides outside the gene matches: 12. CDR1 is LNHDA and CDR2 is SQIVND in the germline V gene (reference sequence). CDR3 residues: CASRGGQGPERPQHF. The CDR3 DNA sequence: TGTGCCAGTAGAGGGGGACAGGGCCCCGAGAGGCCCCAGCATTTT.